The rows below give T cell receptor beta chains drawn from one sample of a study of blood T cell repertoires in COVID-19. Clones were read by immunoSEQ multiplex PCR, and TCRdb kept only the in-frame ones, dropping some. Seen here are around 160,000 clones, around 85% observed once, and the top ten hold roughly 2.9%. The sequenced material came from peripheral blood. The receptors stem from a woman aged 40 to 49 with active or convalescent COVID-19. The CDR3 runs from the conserved cysteine through the conserved F or W. A D gene is named only where the DNA matches it firmly. A row's size may be missing; if present it is once, few, many or a size class.

size	V	D	length	J	CDR3	DNA
-	TRBV2	-	14	TRBJ2-7	CASSETGSSYEQYF	TGTGCCAGCAGTGAAACAGGGAGCTCCTACGAGCAGTACTTC
-	TRBV10-3	TRBD1	13	TRBJ1-2	CAISRDRAEGYTF	TGTGCCATCTCCCGGGACAGAGCCGAGGGCTACACCTTC
-	TRBV7-2	-	17	TRBJ1-5	CASSPRHRETLGQPQHF	TGTGCCAGCAGCCCTAGGCACAGGGAAACTTTGGGTCAGCCCCAGCATTTT
-	TRBV5-6	-	15	TRBJ1-2	CASSLPPGGGYGYTF	TGTGCCAGCAGCTTACCCCCGGGGGGCGGCTATGGCTACACCTTC
-	TRBV9	TRBD2	15	TRBJ2-3	CASSVGGKYTDTQYF	TGTGCCAGCAGCGTCGGGGGGAAATACACAGATACGCAGTATTTT
-	TRBV6-6	-	14	TRBJ1-5	CASSYEGNNQPQHF	TGTGCCAGCAGTTACGAGGGTAACAATCAGCCCCAGCATTTT
few	TRBV16	-	11	TRBJ1-1	CASSLGTEAFF	TGTGCCAGCAGCCTCGGCACTGAAGCTTTCTTT
-	TRBV28	TRBD2	14	TRBJ2-7	CASSRGLAGLEQYF	TGTGCCAGCAGCCGGGGACTAGCGGGACTCGAGCAGTACTTC
-	TRBV21-1	-	15	TRBJ1-2	CATVVSIEELYGYTF	TGTGCCACCGTGGTATCTATAGAGGAGCTCTATGGCTACACCTTC
once	TRBV28	TRBD2	15	TRBJ2-7	CASSLVRLAVYEQYF	TGTGCCAGCAGTTTAGTCCGTCTAGCGGTCTACGAGCAGTACTTC
-	TRBV27	-	17	TRBJ2-1	CASSLMSGSLSYNEQFF	TGTGCCAGCAGCTTAATGTCAGGCAGTCTCTCCTACAATGAGCAGTTCTTC